The present TCR beta chain was sequenced within a study of CD8+ T cells in alopecia areata. Details on this clone: The antigen remains undetermined.

CDR1 SGDLS and CDR2 YYNGEE come from the germline V gene. V lost 3 bases to trimming and J lost 4 bases; unmatched junction nucleotides: 8. The CDR3 extends over 15 amino acids. Once RNA had been extracted, it was reverse transcribed into cDNA to act as the sequencing template. Assay used: immunoSEQ multiplex PCR; TCRdb lists only in-frame clones, some missing. Altogether a few hundred thousand clones are present, around 67% being singletons, with the ten largest covering approximately 1.2%. Study outcomes and limitations: The study found higher clonality in lesional than normal scalp, especially in alopecia totalis/universalis. Sharing of TCRs across patients appeared less clear than in mice, possibly for HLA-related reasons. Normal skin contains resident alphabeta T cells, and these are also sequenced in scalp samples.

The material sequenced was CD4+ T cells sorted from blood, taken at week 0. The origin of this receptor is a human donor with alopecia areata. The rearrangement uses TRBV9 and TRBJ1-1; 8 bases align to TRBD1. CDR3 protein: CASSAQGAEVTEAFF. CDR3 in DNA: TGTGCCAGCAGCGCGCAGGGGGCCGAGGTCACTGAAGCTTTCTTT.